These 8 T cell receptor beta chains came from one sample sequenced in a study of CD8+CD57+ T cells in acquired aplastic anemia. The study profiled TCR beta VDJ and CDR3 using genomic DNA as template. TCRdb used MiXCR to reprocess the reads, holding one entry per CDR3 protein. The sample contains around 180,000 distinct CDR3 sequences, about 44% of which appear only once. Selection for sequencing was limited to patients who had shown CD8+CD57+ cell expansion by flow cytometry. Material: sorted CD4+, CD8+, or CD8+CD57+ T cells (not recorded which) from PBMCs. These receptors originate from a human donor with aplastic anemia.

This clonotype appeared a single time. The chain uses TRBV7-3 and TRBJ1-1; D might be TRBD1 (6 bases). CDR1 and CDR2 (germline): SGHTA, FQGTGA. The V end lost 7 bases, the J end lost 8 bases, and 14 bases lay between the germline ends. The CDR3 runs to 12 residues. In nucleotides, the CDR3 is TGTGCCAGCACCGGGGGGGCAGGAGAAGCTTTCTTT. This encodes CASTGGAGEAFF.

V and J are TRBV7-6 and TRBJ2-7, with 13 positions matching TRBD2. CDR3 length: 14 amino acids. V shed 4 bases and J 6 bases; nucleotides not matched to a gene: 3. The germline CDR1 and CDR2 sequences are SGHVS and FNYEAQ. This CDR3 is CASSWTSGSSEQYF. Here the CDR3 DNA reads TGTGCCAGCAGCTGGACTAGCGGGAGCTCCGAGCAGTACTTC.

The chain couples TRBV19 to TRBJ1-5; D is unresolved. Germline assignment: CDR1 LNHDA and CDR2 SQIVND (reference sequence). This CDR3 spans 16 amino acids. V was clipped by 3 bases and J by 2 bases, with 14 bases between them. The CDR3 spells CASSMAQVGGNQPQHF. The DNA for the CDR3 is TGTGCCAGTAGTATGGCTCAGGTTGGGGGCAATCAGCCCCAGCATTTT.

The gene calls are TRBV11-2 and TRBJ2-6, with D hard to call. The CDR3 runs to 16 residues. Germline lookup yields CDR1 SGHAT and CDR2 FQNNGV. V lost 3 bases to trimming and J lost 2 bases, with 11 bases between them. The CDR3 is CASSLVGFAGANVLTF. The CDR3 nucleotides read TGTGCCAGCAGCTTGGTGGGTTTCGCTGGGGCCAACGTCCTGACTTTC.

This clonotype was detected a few times. The V call is TRBV10-2, the J call TRBJ2-1; TRBD1 aligns across 8 bases. The junction had 13 bases not matched to a gene; V was cut back by 10 bases and J by 8 bases. This CDR3 has 14 amino acids. Germline V CDR1 and CDR2: WSHSY, SAAADI. The CDR3 here is CAIRRTGTLDEQFF. DNA of the CDR3: TGCGCCATCCGTCGGACAGGGACCTTAGATGAGCAGTTCTTC.

As to this clonotype: The junction differs from germline at one of its ends, possibly a read error. The CDR3 loop is CASSPGTRLNEQSF. Here the CDR3 DNA reads TGTGCCAGCAGCCCCGGGACTAGGCTCAATGAGCAGTCCTTC. This rearrangement joins TRBV6-1 to TRBJ2-1; 8 bases match TRBD2. This CDR3 is built from 14 residues. The germline V gene has CDR1 MNHNS and CDR2 SASEGT.

This clonotype is a singleton in its sample. V and J are TRBV5-6 and TRBJ1-2; D unclear. V was trimmed by 0 bases and J by 2 bases, leaving 11 bases between them. The CDR3 is made up of 15 amino acids. CDR1 and CDR2 from the germline V gene are SGHDT and YYEEEE. The CDR3 DNA is TGTGCCAGCAGCTTGGGGGGTTCGGGGAACTATGGCTACACCTTC. Translation gives CASSLGGSGNYGYTF.

In its sample, this clonotype was seen a few times. The gene calls are TRBV10-1 and TRBJ2-5, with 8 nucleotides matching TRBD1. CDR1 is WNHNN, CDR2 SYGVQD, per germline (reference sequence). CDR3 size: 15 residues. The ends lost 2 bases at V and 4 bases at J; junction bases unmatched: 6. The CDR3 sequence is CASSETRQGRETQYF. The CDR3 DNA follows: TGCGCCAGCAGTGAGACCCGACAGGGGAGAGAGACCCAGTACTTC.